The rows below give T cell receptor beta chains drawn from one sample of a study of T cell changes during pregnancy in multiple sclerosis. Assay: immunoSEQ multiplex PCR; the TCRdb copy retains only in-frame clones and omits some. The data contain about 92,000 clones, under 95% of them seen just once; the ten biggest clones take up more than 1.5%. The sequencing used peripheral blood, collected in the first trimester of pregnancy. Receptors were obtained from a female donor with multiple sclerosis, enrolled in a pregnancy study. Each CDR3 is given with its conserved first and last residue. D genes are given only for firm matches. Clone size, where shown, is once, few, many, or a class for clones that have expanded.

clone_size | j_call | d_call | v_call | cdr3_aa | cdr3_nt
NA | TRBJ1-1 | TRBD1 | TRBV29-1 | CSASGQGYTEAFF | TGCAGCGCCTCGGGACAGGGGTACACTGAAGCTTTCTTT
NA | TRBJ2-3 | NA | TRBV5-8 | CASSLTRGRRDTQYF | TGTGCCAGCAGCTTGACTAGGGGGAGAAGAGATACGCAGTATTTT
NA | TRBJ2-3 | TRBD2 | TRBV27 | CASSPRTSGATDTQYF | TGTGCCAGCAGTCCGCGGACTAGCGGGGCCACAGATACGCAGTATTTT
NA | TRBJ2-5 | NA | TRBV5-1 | CASSLNMETQYF | TGCGCCAGCAGCTTGAATATGGAGACCCAGTACTTC
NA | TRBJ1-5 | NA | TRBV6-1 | CASMREGNQPQHF | TGTGCCAGCATGCGGGAGGGCAATCAGCCCCAGCATTTT
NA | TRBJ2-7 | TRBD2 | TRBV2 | CASRREGKDEQYF | TGTGCCAGCAGGCGGGAGGGGAAAGACGAGCAGTACTTC
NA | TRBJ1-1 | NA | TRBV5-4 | CASSLETNTEAFF | TGTGCCAGCAGCTTGGAGACAAACACTGAAGCTTTCTTT
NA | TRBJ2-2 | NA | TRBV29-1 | CSVAGGTGELFF | TGCAGCGTTGCCGGGGGCACCGGGGAGCTGTTTTTT
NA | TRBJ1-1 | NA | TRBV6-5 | CASLQGRNTEAFF | TGTGCCAGTTTGCAGGGGAGGAACACTGAAGCTTTCTTT
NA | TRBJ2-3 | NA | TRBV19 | CASSAGFLDTQYF | TGTGCCAGTAGTGCAGGGTTTTTGGATACGCAGTATTTT
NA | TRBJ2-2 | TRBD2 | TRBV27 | CASSLLAGGGNTGELFF | TGTGCCAGCAGTTTACTAGCGGGAGGGGGGAACACCGGGGAGCTGTTTTTT
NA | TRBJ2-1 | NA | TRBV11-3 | CASSADSETYNEQFF | TGTGCCAGCAGCGCCGACAGTGAGACCTACAATGAGCAGTTCTTC
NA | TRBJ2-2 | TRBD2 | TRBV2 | CASSGGLASGELFF | TGTGCCAGCAGTGGCGGACTAGCTTCCGGGGAGCTGTTTTTT
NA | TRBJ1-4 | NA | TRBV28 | CASSLVGYNEKLFF | TGTGCCAGCAGTTTAGTGGGCTATAATGAAAAACTGTTTTTT
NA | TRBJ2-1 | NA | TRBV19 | CASSRGAVYNEQFF | TGTGCCAGTAGTCGCGGGGCCGTCTACAATGAGCAGTTCTTC
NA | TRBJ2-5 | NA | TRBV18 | CASSPGQKETQYF | TGTGCCAGCTCACCAGGACAGAAAGAGACCCAGTACTTC
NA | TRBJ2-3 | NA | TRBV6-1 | CASRFAGTDTQYF | TGTGCCAGCAGATTCGCAGGGACAGATACGCAGTATTTT
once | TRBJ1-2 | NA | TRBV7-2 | CASSLGGRHYGYTF | TGTGCCAGCAGCTTAGGGGGGCGGCACTATGGCTACACCTTC
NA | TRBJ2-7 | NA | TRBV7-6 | CASSLGRSYEQYF | TGTGCCAGCAGCTTGGGGAGATCCTACGAGCAGTACTTC
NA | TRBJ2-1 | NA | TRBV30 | CAWDRTAPYNEQFF | TGTGCCTGGGATCGGACTGCCCCCTACAATGAGCAGTTCTTC
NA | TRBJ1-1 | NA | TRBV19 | CASSMVRRNTEAFF | TGTGCCAGTAGTATGGTGAGGAGAAACACTGAAGCTTTCTTT
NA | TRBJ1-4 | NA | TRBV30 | CAWSWTAGRGEKLFF | TGTGCCTGGAGCTGGACTGCCGGCAGGGGTGAAAAACTGTTTTTT
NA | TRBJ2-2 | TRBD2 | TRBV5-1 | CASSARLAGPGDTGELFF | TGCGCCAGCAGCGCAAGACTAGCGGGACCGGGGGACACCGGGGAGCTGTTTTTT
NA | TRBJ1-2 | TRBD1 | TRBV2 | CASSENPRTGARIRTF | TGTGCCAGCAGTGAAAATCCCCGGACAGGGGCCCGAATAAGGACCTTC
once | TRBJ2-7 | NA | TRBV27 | CASSPTPLQGIRGGQYF | TGTGCCAGCAGTCCTACTCCACTACAGGGGATTCGGGGGGGGCAGTACTTC
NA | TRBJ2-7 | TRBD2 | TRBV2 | CASYRDYLAYEQYF | TGTGCCAGTTACCGGGACTACCTCGCCTACGAGCAGTACTTC
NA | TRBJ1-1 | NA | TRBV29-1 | CSVVGRDTAFF | TGCAGCGTTGTGGGACGGGACACAGCTTTCTTT
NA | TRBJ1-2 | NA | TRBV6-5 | CASTSLSLGNYGYTF | TGTGCCAGCACTTCCCTTTCACTGGGCAACTATGGCTACACCTTC
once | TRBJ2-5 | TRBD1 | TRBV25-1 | CASSDPTGPKETQYF | TGTGCCAGCAGTGACCCGACAGGGCCCAAAGAGACCCAGTACTTC
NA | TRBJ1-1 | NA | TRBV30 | CAWRISSEAFF | TGTGCCTGGAGAATATCGTCTGAAGCTTTCTTT